The clone carrying this T cell receptor beta chain came up once. Data came from immunoSEQ multiplex PCR; TCRdb stores just in-frame clones and leaves some out. In the table there are approximately 50,000 clones, around 87% of which are singletons. The sample is drawn from a study of blood T cell repertoires in COVID-19. Study information: Donors in the United States, Italy and Spain gave samples during acute or convalescent COVID-19.

V lost 6 bases and J 0 bases, leaving 11 bases between the germline ends. In germline, CDR1 is SEHNR, CDR2 FQNEAQ (reference sequence). The CDR3 has 15 amino acids. Sample: peripheral blood. The V and J genes are TRBV7-9 and TRBJ2-2; a weak D match, TRBD2 (6 bases). The clonotype originates from a man aged 50-60 years with active COVID-19. DNA of the CDR3: TGTGCCAGCAGGGGCGGGGTGACGAACACCGGGGAGCTGTTTTTT. Translation: CASRGGVTNTGELFF.